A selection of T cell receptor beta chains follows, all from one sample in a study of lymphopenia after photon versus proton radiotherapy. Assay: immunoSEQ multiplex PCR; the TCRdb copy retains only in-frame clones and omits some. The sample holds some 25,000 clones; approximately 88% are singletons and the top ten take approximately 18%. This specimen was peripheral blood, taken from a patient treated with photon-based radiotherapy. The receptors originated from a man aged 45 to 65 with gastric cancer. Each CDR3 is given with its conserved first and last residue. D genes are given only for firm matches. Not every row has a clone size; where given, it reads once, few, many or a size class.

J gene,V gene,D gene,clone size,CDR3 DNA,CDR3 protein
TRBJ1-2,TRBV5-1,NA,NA,TGCGCCAGCAGCTTGGAGGGGTCAGGGAACTATGGCTACACCTTC,CASSLEGSGNYGYTF
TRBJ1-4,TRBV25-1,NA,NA,TGTGCCAGCAGTGCCTCGTCCGGGGGAGTAAGAGAAAAACTGTTTTTT,CASSASSGGVREKLFF
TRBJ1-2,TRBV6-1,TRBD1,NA,TGTGCCGGAGGACAGGGGTTGAACTATGGCTACACCTTC,CAGGQGLNYGYTF
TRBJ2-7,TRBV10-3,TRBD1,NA,TGTGCCACCAAGGGGACAGCTACCTACGAGCAGTACTTC,CATKGTATYEQYF
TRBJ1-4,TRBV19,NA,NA,TGTGCCAGTAGCCCGGTCAGGGGAGCAACTAATGAAAAACTGTTTTTT,CASSPVRGATNEKLFF
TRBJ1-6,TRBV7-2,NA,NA,TGTGCCAGCAGCCAGGGACCCAATAATTCACCCCTCCACTTT,CASSQGPNNSPLHF
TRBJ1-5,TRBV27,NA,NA,TGTGCCAGCAGTTTTCGGGGGAATCAGCCCCAGCATTTT,CASSFRGNQPQHF
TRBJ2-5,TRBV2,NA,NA,TGTGCCAGCAGCAAAGACCTTGTATTAGAGACCCAGTACTTC,CASSKDLVLETQYF
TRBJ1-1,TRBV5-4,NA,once,TGTGCCAGCAGCTTGGGGTTCGCGAACACTGAAGCTTTCTTT,CASSLGFANTEAFF
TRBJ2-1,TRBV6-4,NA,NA,TGTGCCAGCACCGGTGGAAATGAGCAGTTCTTC,CASTGGNEQFF
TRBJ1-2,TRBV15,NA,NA,TGTGCCACCAGCAGAGATCTGTACCTGTTTGGCTACACCTTC,CATSRDLYLFGYTF
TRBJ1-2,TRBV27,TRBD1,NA,TGTGCCAGCAGTATCCGGGACAGCTATGGCTACACCTTC,CASSIRDSYGYTF
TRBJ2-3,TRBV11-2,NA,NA,TGTGCCAGCAGCTTAACAGCTAGCACAGATACGCAGTATTTT,CASSLTASTDTQYF
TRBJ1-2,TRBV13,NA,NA,TGTGCCAGCAGCTTAGAACATGGCTACACCTTC,CASSLEHGYTF
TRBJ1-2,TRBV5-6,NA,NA,TGTGCCAGCAGCGATATAATGATACAAGGCTATGGCTACACCTTC,CASSDIMIQGYGYTF
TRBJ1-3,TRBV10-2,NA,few,TGCGCCAGCGGAACATCTGGAAACACCATATATTTT,CASGTSGNTIYF
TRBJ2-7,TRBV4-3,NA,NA,TGCGCCAGCAGCCAAGATACATTGAGCTCCTACGAGCAGTACTTC,CASSQDTLSSYEQYF